A selection of T cell receptor beta chains follows, all from one sample in a study of blood T cell repertoires in COVID-19. Profiled with immunoSEQ multiplex PCR; TCRdb holds only in-frame clones, not every one. The data contain hundreds of thousands of clones, roughly 85% of them singletons. Sequenced: PBMCs or T cells enriched from blood (not recorded which). All receptors derive from a woman in her 40s who had recovered from COVID-19. Each CDR3 is given with its conserved first and last residue.

CDR3 protein: CASSPAGREDTGELFF
J gene: TRBJ2-2
V gene: TRBV11-3

CDR3 protein: CASSPAGTSGRNEQFF
J gene: TRBJ2-1
V gene: TRBV28

CDR3 protein: CASSYSDGRAGEQYF
J gene: TRBJ2-7
V gene: TRBV6-5

CDR3 protein: CASSSNRQGEKLFF
J gene: TRBJ1-4
V gene: TRBV5-4

CDR3 protein: CASSPTDQETQYF
J gene: TRBJ2-5
V gene: TRBV7-9

CDR3 protein: CASSYGTTNTGELFF
J gene: TRBJ2-2
V gene: TRBV6-2/TRBV6-3

CDR3 protein: CASSRFSGRATDTQYF
J gene: TRBJ2-3
V gene: TRBV6-6

CDR3 protein: CASSLLGGGEQYF
J gene: TRBJ2-7
V gene: TRBV11-2

CDR3 protein: CASSSLGGSAGEQYF
J gene: TRBJ2-7
V gene: TRBV5-1

CDR3 protein: CASITKGVPGGSPLHF
J gene: TRBJ1-6
V gene: TRBV28